The 28 T cell receptor beta chains presented below share a single source sample, sequenced in a study of blood T cell repertoires in COVID-19. Method: immunoSEQ multiplex PCR; TCRdb's copy keeps in-frame clones and lacks some. The top ten hold 6.5% to 9% of the sample, which has about 240,000 clones, 81% seen once. Material for sequencing was peripheral blood. The source of these receptors is a woman older than 75 with COVID-19, enrolled during active disease.

This chain connects TRBV10-1 to TRBJ2-2, with D possibly being TRBD1 (6 bases). The CDR3 totals 13 residues. The germline V gene encodes CDR1 WNHNN and CDR2 SYGVQD (reference sequence). Trimming left V 5 bases short and J 6 bases short, with 10 bases between. CDR3 DNA sequence: TGCGCCAGCAGTCACAGGGCGGCCGGGGAGCTGTTTTTT. Translated: CASSHRAAGELFF.

The chain has TRBV6-5 and TRBJ2-5; D perhaps matches TRBD2 (6 bases). The CDR3 length is 14 residues. Germline-derived CDR1 and CDR2 are MNHEY and SVGAGI. The V gene lost 3 bases and the J gene lost 5 bases, with 13 bases spanning the gap. Written as DNA, the CDR3 is TGTGCCAGCAGTTATCTCTCGGGGGTCGAGACCCAGTACTTC. Translating gives CASSYLSGVETQYF.

The chain recombines TRBV5-1 with TRBJ2-1, with a possible D match to TRBD2 (6 bases). This CDR3 has 11 amino acids. The germline V gene has CDR1 SGHRS and CDR2 YFSETQ. V was cut by 4 bases and J by 10 bases, with 9 bases left in between. This CDR3 is CASSPGLEQFF. The CDR3 coding sequence is TGCGCCAGCAGCCCAGGACTAGAGCAGTTCTTC. Complete variable domain (other parts from reference TRBV5-1 and TRBJ2-1): KAGVTQTPRYLIKTRGQQVTLSCSPISGHRSVSWYQQTPGQGLQFLFEYFSETQRNKGNFPGRFSGRQFSNSRSEMNVSTLELGDSALYLCASSPGLEQFFGPGTRLTVL.

The genes are TRBV7-2 and TRBJ1-2, with D possibly matching TRBD1 (5 bases). CDR1 is SGHTA, CDR2 FQGNSA, per germline. This CDR3 is 13 amino acids long. Trimming left V 1 base short and J 6 bases short, with 9 bases between. The CDR3 DNA reads as TGTGCCAGCAGCTTAGAGGGGCGACATGGCTACACCTTC. Translating gives CASSLEGRHGYTF.

The chain is built from TRBV9 and TRBJ1-4, with D perhaps matching TRBD1 (5 bases). This CDR3 has 16 residues. Looked up from germline, CDR1 is SGDLS and CDR2 is YYNGEE. V was shortened by 0 bases and J by 2 bases, with 11 bases between the two germline ends. The CDR3 nucleotides are TGTGCCAGCAGCGTAGGGGAAGGGACTACTAATGAAAAACTGTTTTTT. It codes for CASSVGEGTTNEKLFF. Full variable domain (missing parts from reference TRBV9 and TRBJ1-4): DSGVTQTPKHLITATGQRVTLRCSPRSGDLSVYWYQQSLDQGLQFLIQYYNGEERAKGNILERFSAQQFPDLHSELNLSSLELGDSALYFCASSVGEGTTNEKLFFGSGTQLSVL.

This chain joins TRBV7-9 and TRBJ2-1, with D hard to call. V was trimmed by 5 bases and J by 0 bases, leaving 17 bases between them. CDR1 and CDR2 from the germline V gene are SEHNR and FQNEAQ (reference sequence). The CDR3 length is 17 residues. The CDR3 bases are TGTGCCAGCAGCCCCCGGAGCCCCACCTACTCCTACAATGAGCAGTTCTTC. Translated, it gives CASSPRSPTYSYNEQFF.

This clone was recorded once. V usage is TRBV5-1 and J usage is TRBJ2-5; 8 nucleotides align to TRBD2. The CDR3 extends over 18 amino acids. V lost 0 bases, J lost 5 bases, and 15 bases stayed unmatched. Germline V CDR1 and CDR2: SGHRS, YFSETQ. The CDR3 spells CASSLDPAGVSRLETQYF. CDR3 sequence (DNA): TGCGCCAGCAGCTTGGACCCAGCGGGAGTGTCGAGGTTGGAGACCCAGTACTTC.

This clone was counted a few times. The genes are TRBV2 and TRBJ1-4; a weak D match, TRBD1 (5 bases). Trimming removed 11 bases at V and 4 bases at J, with 14 bases between. CDR1 SNHLY and CDR2 FYNNEI come from the germline V gene. The length of the CDR3 is 13 residues. The CDR3 nucleotides are TGTGCCCTTAGACAGTTCCTTAATGAAAAACTGTTTTTT. Its protein product is CALRQFLNEKLFF.

The chain uses TRBV28 and TRBJ2-7; D not certain. The CDR3 is 14 residues long. Germline values: CDR1 MDHEN, CDR2 SYDVKM. Trimming shortened V by 3 bases and J by 3 bases, and 12 bases separated the two germline ends. The CDR3 is CASSFRGGSYEQYF. The CDR3 nucleotides read TGTGCCAGCAGTTTTCGTGGCGGAAGCTACGAGCAGTACTTC. Full variable domain (rest looked up from reference TRBV28 and TRBJ2-7): DVKVTQSSRYLVKRTGEKVFLECVQDMDHENMFWYRQDPGLGLRLIYFSYDVKMKEKGDIPEGYSVSREKKERFSLILESASTNQTSMYLCASSFRGGSYEQYFGPGTRLTVT.

This clone came up many times. The chain joins TRBV19 to TRBJ2-3; no firm D call. The CDR3 is 13 residues long. V lost 6 bases and J 6 bases, leaving 13 bases between the germline ends. Germline V gives CDR1 LNHDA, CDR2 SQIVND (reference sequence). The CDR3 DNA reads as TGTGCCAGTAGGCACCCTAACGCGGATACGCAGTATTTT. This sequence encodes CASRHPNADTQYF.

This rearrangement joins TRBV21-1 to TRBJ2-7; the D segment call TRBD1 is taken from the table without a DNA check. TRBV21-1 is a documented pseudogene. The CDR3 spans 18 residues. The CDR3 region is CASSKALDHRGCPYEQYF. The CDR3 nucleotides read TGTGCCAGCAGCAAAGCTCTTGACCACAGGGGTTGCCCCTACGAGCAGTACTTC.

J is TRBJ2-6 and V is TRBV7-3; D is ambiguous. V lost 4 bases and J 4 bases, leaving 5 bases between the germline ends. The CDR3 sequence is 13 residues long. Germline V lookup: CDR1 SGHTA, CDR2 FQGTGA. CDR3 loop: CASSYTGANVLTF. CDR3 DNA: TGTGCCAGCAGCTATACAGGGGCCAACGTCCTGACTTTC.

There are many counts of this clone. This rearrangement joins TRBV29-1 to TRBJ1-2, with D uncertain. The CDR3 consists of 13 residues. Trimming pared 4 bases from V and 4 bases from J, leaving 13 bases between. In germline, CDR1 is SQVTM, CDR2 ANQGSEA. CDR3 region: CSVGGVDGYGYTF. Here the CDR3 DNA reads TGCAGCGTTGGAGGAGTGGATGGCTATGGCTACACCTTC.

This clone was recorded a few times. V and J are TRBV7-8 and TRBJ1-6; a weak D match, TRBD1 (6 bases). V was cut by 2 bases and J by 10 bases, with 12 bases left in between. The germline V gene encodes CDR1 SGHVS and CDR2 FQNEAQ. The CDR3 totals 14 residues. The CDR3 nucleotides are TGTGCCAGCAGCTTAAGACAGGAAGGGTCACCCCTCCACTTT. It specifies CASSLRQEGSPLHF.

V and J are TRBV24-1 and TRBJ1-3; 8 bases fit TRBD1. The germline V gene has CDR1 KGHDR and CDR2 SFDVKD. The V segment lost 2 bases and the J segment 0 bases; nucleotides outside the gene matches: 5. CDR3 length: 17 residues. The CDR3 DNA is TGTGCCACCAGTGATTCTGGACAGGGCGTCTCTGGAAACACCATATATTTT. As protein: CATSDSGQGVSGNTIYF.

The rearrangement uses TRBV27 and TRBJ2-2; TRBD1 aligns across 10 bases. CDR1 and CDR2 (germline): MNHEY, SMNVEV (reference sequence). Unmatched junction bases numbered 9, after V lost 5 bases and J lost 6 bases. The CDR3 is 16 amino acids. This CDR3 reads CASSQLLGQGPGELFF. CDR3 nucleotides: TGTGCCAGCAGTCAACTGCTGGGACAGGGGCCCGGGGAGCTGTTTTTT.

This chain connects TRBV7-3 to TRBJ2-2; no reliable D call. Trimming pared 4 bases from V and 1 base from J, leaving 7 bases between. Germline CDR1 SGHTA, CDR2 FQGTGA. The CDR3 is 14 amino acids. The CDR3 loop reads CASSSNLNTGELFF. In DNA, the CDR3 is TGTGCCAGCAGCTCAAATTTGAACACCGGGGAGCTGTTTTTT.

This chain links TRBV5-1 with TRBJ2-7, with D maybe TRBD1 (5 bases). Trimming stripped 4 bases from V and 6 bases from J, with 17 bases between. Germline loops: CDR1 SGHRS, CDR2 YFSETQ. The CDR3 runs to 14 residues. The CDR3 DNA follows: TGCGCCAGCAGCGCAGGGCCCCCAAGCTTCGAGCAGTACTTC. This gives the protein CASSAGPPSFEQYF.

The CDR3 DNA sequence: TGTGCCAGCAGGAGACAGATCCACTATGGCTACACCTTC. Amino acid sequence: CASRRQIHYGYTF. The rearrangement uses TRBV12-3 or TRBV12-4 and TRBJ1-2, with TRBD1 as a possible D gene (5 bases). V shed 6 bases and J shed 3 bases, with 11 bases lying between them. The CDR3 contains 13 residues.

This chain connects TRBV5-4 to TRBJ1-1; D unresolved. CDR1 SGHNT and CDR2 YYREEE come from the germline V gene (reference sequence). The CDR3 sequence is 13 residues long. V was cut by 0 bases and J by 1 base, with 4 bases left in between. CDR3 nucleotide sequence: TGTGCCAGCAGCTTGGTGGCGAACACTGAAGCTTTCTTT. It is translated as CASSLVANTEAFF.

The chain uses TRBV10-1 and TRBJ2-1; 11 bases are a match to TRBD1. The CDR3 length is 23 residues. Germline V gives CDR1 WNHNN, CDR2 SYGVQD (reference sequence). Losses at the gene ends were 0 bases for V and 3 bases for J; bases not matched to a gene: 22. The CDR3 protein is CASSESRIEGQGVREGLYNEQFF. The DNA for the CDR3 is TGCGCCAGCAGTGAGTCACGTATTGAGGGACAGGGGGTTCGGGAGGGCCTCTACAATGAGCAGTTCTTC.

The genes are TRBV4-1 and TRBJ2-3, with TRBD2 as a possible D gene (5 bases). Germline V gives CDR1 MGHRA, CDR2 YSYEKL. The CDR3 contains 14 residues. Trimming shortened V by 6 bases and J by 3 bases, and 13 bases separated the two germline ends. Here the CDR3 DNA reads TGCGCCAGCAGTCGGGATGGTGTTACAGATACGCAGTATTTT. Its translation: CASSRDGVTDTQYF.

This clone was counted a few times. This chain links TRBV5-1 with TRBJ2-1, with 12 bases identical to TRBD2. Germline trimming cut 2 bases from V and 7 bases from J; bases unmatched to any gene: 4. CDR3 length: 15 residues. Germline CDR1 and CDR2: SGHRS and YFSETQ. The CDR3 region is CASSLPSGGANEQFF. CDR3 nucleotide sequence: TGCGCCAGCAGCTTACCTAGCGGGGGGGCGAATGAGCAGTTCTTC. Complete variable domain (other parts from reference TRBV5-1 and TRBJ2-1): KAGVTQTPRYLIKTRGQQVTLSCSPISGHRSVSWYQQTPGQGLQFLFEYFSETQRNKGNFPGRFSGRQFSNSRSEMNVSTLELGDSALYLCASSLPSGGANEQFFGPGTRLTVL.

This clone was seen just once. The chain is built from TRBV3-1 (or the pseudogene TRBV3-2) and TRBJ1-1; D gene ambiguous. The V and J ends lost 5 bases and 5 bases respectively, with 9 bases between them. This CDR3 has 12 residues. Germline V gene lookup returns CDR1 LGHDT and CDR2 YNNKEL (reference sequence). CDR3 residues: CASSSERTEAFF. The CDR3 DNA reads as TGTGCCAGCAGCTCCGAGCGTACTGAAGCTTTCTTT.

The V and J genes are TRBV2 and TRBJ2-4; TRBD2 is a possible D gene (5 bases). The germline gives CDR1 SNHLY, CDR2 FYNNEI. The CDR3 totals 15 residues. Between the trimmed V and J ends, which lost 4 bases and 8 bases, there was a span of 18 bases. The DNA for the CDR3 is TGTGCCAGCAGTGGGAGGTACTCCACAGCGGACATTCAGTACTTC. Its protein product is CASSGRYSTADIQYF.

The chain uses TRBV5-4 and TRBJ2-7; TRBD1 matches at 9 bases. Germline V lookup: CDR1 SGHNT, CDR2 YYREEE (reference sequence). The CDR3 contains 14 residues. Trimming cost V 2 bases and J 4 bases; bases outside gene matches: 4. The CDR3 coding sequence is TGTGCCAGCAGCTTCCCTGACAGGGGGTACGAGCAGTACTTC. Its translation: CASSFPDRGYEQYF.

V is TRBV3-1 (or the pseudogene TRBV3-2) and J is TRBJ1-1, with D unclear. The CDR3 has 15 amino acids. Per the germline V gene, CDR1 is LGHDT and CDR2 is YNNKEL (reference sequence). V shed 4 bases and J shed 4 bases, with 16 bases lying between them. CDR3 in amino acids: CASSPRIGMGTEAFF. The DNA of the CDR3 is TGTGCCAGCAGCCCGCGTATCGGGATGGGCACTGAAGCTTTCTTT.

This clone was found a few times. The rearrangement links TRBV6-2 or TRBV6-3 to TRBJ2-5, with D unclear. Trimming pared 2 bases from V and 2 bases from J, leaving 9 bases between. The CDR3 contains 14 residues. The germline V gene has CDR1 MNHEY and CDR2 SVGEGT. The CDR3 bases are TGTGCCAGCAGTTACGGCTGGAGACAAGAGACCCAGTACTTC. Translation: CASSYGWRQETQYF.